These 21 T cell receptor beta chains came from one sample sequenced in a study of blood T cell repertoires in COVID-19. Profiling relied on immunoSEQ multiplex PCR, and the TCRdb table lists in-frame clones only, not all of them. The sample yields 450,000 or so clones, roughly nine tenths seen once. The sample consisted of peripheral blood. These receptor sequences come from a man between 18 and 35 years old with COVID-19, enrolled during active disease.

V gene TRBV5-5 combines with J gene TRBJ1-2; D unclear. The CDR3 has 12 residues. Germline V gene data show CDR1 as SGHKS and CDR2 as YYEKEE (reference sequence). Deletions cut 4 bases from V and 8 bases from J, with 12 bases between. CDR3 residues: CASSLFEWGYTF. The CDR3, as DNA: TGTGCCAGCAGCCTCTTTGAGTGGGGCTACACCTTC. The whole variable domain, remainder taken from reference TRBV5-5 and TRBJ1-2, is DAGVTQSPTHLIKTRGQQVTLRCSPISGHKSVSWYQQVLGQGPQFIFQYYEKEERGRGNFPDRFSARQFPNYSSELNVNALLLGDSALYLCASSLFEWGYTFGSGTRLTVV.

The chain links TRBV6-4 to TRBJ2-7; 7 bases fit TRBD2. The junction had 3 bases not matched to a gene; V was cut back by 1 base and J by 3 bases. From germline, CDR1 is MRHNA and CDR2 SNTAGT. The CDR3 runs to 14 residues. CDR3 region: CASSDWEGHYEQYF. As DNA, the CDR3 is TGTGCCAGCAGTGACTGGGAGGGCCACTACGAGCAGTACTTC.

The chain is built from TRBV11-2 and TRBJ2-1; a weak D match, TRBD2 (5 bases). This CDR3 contains 12 residues. Trimming removed 2 bases from V and 10 bases from J, with 9 bases in between. CDR1 and CDR2 from the germline V gene are SGHAT and FQNNGV. CDR3 in DNA: TGTGCCAGCAGCTTAACTAGGAGCGAGCAGTTCTTC. Amino acid sequence: CASSLTRSEQFF.

The chain carries TRBV27 and TRBJ2-7; D unresolved. The CDR3 has 15 amino acids. V was cut by 2 bases and J by 0 bases, with 11 bases left in between. Per the germline V gene, CDR1 is MNHEY and CDR2 is SMNVEV (reference sequence). CDR3 amino acids: CASSLISSASYEQYF. The DNA for the CDR3 is TGTGCCAGCAGTTTAATTTCCAGCGCCTCCTACGAGCAGTACTTC.

The gene calls are TRBV7-2 and TRBJ1-5; TRBD1 is a possible D gene (6 bases). The V end was cut by 3 bases, the J end by 5 bases, with 8 bases between. Germline V CDR1 and CDR2: SGHTA, FQGNSA. The CDR3 sequence is 13 residues long. CDR3 amino acids: CASSFRGDQPQHF. The CDR3 DNA reads TGTGCCAGCAGCTTCAGGGGAGATCAGCCCCAGCATTTT.

The V gene is TRBV5-3, the J gene TRBJ2-1, with a tentative D call TRBD2 (6 bases). TRBV5-3 is an ORF, with its function uncertain. The CDR3 contains 20 residues. Trimming took 0 bases from V and 6 from J, leaving 28 bases between them. The CDR3 DNA is TGTGCCAGAAGCTTGGCCGAGGACCTTAGCGGCAATCGGAGGGGCAATGAGCAGTTCTTC. Encoded protein: CARSLAEDLSGNRRGNEQFF.

This clone was seen a handful of times. The chain uses TRBV25-1 and TRBJ2-7; 7 bases fit TRBD1. This CDR3 comprises 14 residues. V dropped 4 bases and J dropped 2; count of bases not matched to a gene: 5. From germline, CDR1 is MGHDK and CDR2 SYGVNS. CDR3 region: CASSGTGLAYEQYF. DNA for the CDR3: TGTGCCAGCAGTGGGACAGGATTGGCCTACGAGCAGTACTTC.

V is TRBV7-6 and J is TRBJ2-2, with no clear D. The V gene lost 5 bases and the J gene lost 3 bases, with 10 bases spanning the gap. Germline V gives CDR1 SGHVS, CDR2 FNYEAQ. The CDR3 runs 14 residues. CDR3 coding DNA: TGTGCCAGCAGCCTGGGCCGCCACACCGGGGAGCTGTTTTTT. It translates to CASSLGRHTGELFF.

The chain combines TRBV7-9 with TRBJ1-5; D remains unclear. Germline CDR1 and CDR2: SEHNR and FQNEAQ (reference sequence). This CDR3 comprises 12 residues. The ends were cut back, 1 base at V and 5 bases at J, with 3 bases in the middle. DNA for the CDR3: TGTGCCAGCAGCTTAGGCGATCAGCCCCAGCATTTT. Translating gives CASSLGDQPQHF.

The rearrangement uses TRBV18 and TRBJ2-1; 12 nucleotides line up with TRBD2. There are 16 residues in the CDR3. V lost 5 bases to trimming and J lost 6 bases; unmatched junction nucleotides: 8. CDR1 is KGHSH and CDR2 is LQKENI in the germline V gene. The DNA of the CDR3 is TGTGCCAGCTCATCCGTCCTAGCGGGGGGGCGCAATGAGCAGTTCTTC. Amino acids: CASSSVLAGGRNEQFF.

This chain connects TRBV2 to TRBJ2-3; D gene ambiguous. V lost 2 bases and J lost 2, with 8 bases in between. Germline loops: CDR1 SNHLY, CDR2 FYNNEI. This CDR3 contains 14 residues. The CDR3 is CASSERGFTDTQYF. CDR3 DNA: TGTGCCAGCAGTGAACGCGGTTTCACAGATACGCAGTATTTT.

The genes are TRBV19 and TRBJ1-5, with TRBD1 as a possible D gene (6 bases). Trimming took 2 bases from V and 3 from J, leaving 14 bases between them. This CDR3 has 16 residues. Germline CDR1 is LNHDA and CDR2 is SQIVND (reference sequence). Here the CDR3 reads CASSIPEQGFNQPQHF. CDR3 DNA sequence: TGTGCCAGTAGTATACCCGAACAGGGTTTCAATCAGCCCCAGCATTTT.

The gene calls are TRBV30 and TRBJ2-1; D call uncertain. CDR1 is GTSNPN, CDR2 SVGIG, per germline (reference sequence). The CDR3 runs to 13 residues. The germline V and J ends were trimmed by 0 bases and 12 bases, with 15 bases remaining between them. In DNA form, the CDR3 reads TGTGCCTGGAGTGTATCGGTCGTCCGTATGCAGTTCTTC. It codes for CAWSVSVVRMQFF. Variable domain in full (rest from reference TRBV30 and TRBJ2-1): SQTIHQWPATLVQPVGSPLSLECTVEGTSNPNLYWYRQAAGRGLQLLFYSVGIGQISSEVPQNLSASRPQDRQFILSSKKLLLSDSGFYLCAWSVSVVRMQFFGPGTRLTVL.

The gene calls are TRBV7-2 and TRBJ2-1; D gene unclear. This CDR3 contains 14 residues. With 3 bases removed from V and 7 bases from J, the gap between germline ends came to 13 bases. Germline loops: CDR1 SGHTA, CDR2 FQGNSA. The CDR3 bases are TGTGCCAGCAGCTTTTGGAACCTCGGGAATGAGCAGTTCTTC. Protein product: CASSFWNLGNEQFF.

The V and J genes are TRBV7-9 and TRBJ2-1; 8 bases line up with TRBD2. The CDR3 is 11 amino acids. Germline trimming cut 6 bases from V and 11 bases from J; bases unmatched to any gene: 3. Germline V gene data show CDR1 as SEHNR and CDR2 as FQNEAQ (reference sequence). The CDR3 DNA reads TGTGCCAGCAGACTAGCGGAGAAGCAGTTCTTC. Residues: CASRLAEKQFF.

The V and J genes are TRBV5-1 and TRBJ2-7; 8 bases are shared with TRBD1. After removal of 4 bases from V and 6 bases from J, the junction contained 12 bases not matched to a gene. The germline gives CDR1 SGHRS, CDR2 YFSETQ. The CDR3 covers 15 residues. This CDR3 reads CASSAGQGREGEQYF. The CDR3 DNA sequence: TGCGCCAGCAGCGCTGGACAGGGAAGAGAAGGCGAGCAGTACTTC.

The genes are TRBV29-1 and TRBJ2-3; a weak D match, TRBD1 (6 bases). Deletions cut 6 bases from V and 5 bases from J, with 21 bases between. CDR3 length: 15 residues. Germline V gene sequence: CDR1 SQVTM, CDR2 ANQGSEA. CDR3 protein: CSVPTPTGNKDTQYF. In nucleotides, the CDR3 is TGCAGCGTACCAACTCCGACAGGAAACAAAGATACGCAGTATTTT.

The V gene is TRBV5-4, the J gene TRBJ1-3; TRBD1 agrees at 9 bases. J lost 3 bases, V lost 4 bases, and 8 bases had no gene match. This CDR3 region has 16 residues. The V gene's germline CDR1 is SGHNT and CDR2 YYREEE (reference sequence). DNA of the CDR3: TGTGCCAGCAGCCGGGGACAGGGTGCCGATGGAAACACCATATATTTT. Translation: CASSRGQGADGNTIYF.

A single count supports this clone. The chain uses TRBV2 and TRBJ2-1, with TRBD1 matching 7 bases. The trim removed 1 base at V and 3 bases at J, leaving 6 bases unmatched. The V gene's germline CDR1 is SNHLY and CDR2 FYNNEI. This CDR3 spans 16 amino acids. As DNA, the CDR3 is TGTGCCAGCAGTGAAGGTGGGGCAGGGGGCTACAATGAGCAGTTCTTC. The encoded protein is CASSEGGAGGYNEQFF.

The J gene is TRBJ1-1, the V gene TRBV7-3; 7 bases match TRBD1. CDR3 length: 13 residues. V gave up 5 bases and J gave up 6 bases; unmatched junction bases: 6. Per the germline V gene, CDR1 is SGHTA and CDR2 is FQGTGA. The CDR3 here is CASSLGGQAEAFF. DNA of the CDR3: TGTGCCAGCAGCCTTGGCGGACAGGCTGAAGCTTTCTTT. The complete variable domain, with remaining parts taken from reference TRBV7-3 and TRBJ1-1, reads GAGVSQTPSNKVTEKGKYVELRCDPISGHTALYWYRQSLGQGPEFLIYFQGTGAADDSGLPNDRFFAVRPEGSVSTLKIQRTERGDSAVYLCASSLGGQAEAFFGQGTRLTVV.

This clone appeared once. The chain has TRBV2 and TRBJ1-2, with 7 positions matching TRBD1. The V and J ends lost 2 bases and 4 bases, in that order; junction bases with no gene match: 7. The CDR3 sequence is 15 residues long. Germline CDR1 SNHLY, CDR2 FYNNEI. The CDR3: CASSEPGQMGYGYTF. The CDR3 region has the DNA TGTGCCAGCAGTGAACCGGGACAGATGGGCTATGGCTACACCTTC.